Below are 8 T cell receptor beta chains sequenced from a single sample in a study of T cell responses to AZD1222 COVID-19 vaccine. Profiled with immunoSEQ multiplex PCR; TCRdb holds only in-frame clones, not every one. The table shows 130,000 or so clones, with over 90% occurring only once. This material consisted of peripheral blood, taken on day 0 of AZD1222 vaccination. Source of these receptors: an adult in good health.

The chain carries TRBV9 and TRBJ2-3; 14 bases map to TRBD2. The J segment lost 3 bases and the V segment lost 3 bases, leaving 0 bases of the junction unmatched. CDR1 SGDLS and CDR2 YYNGEE come from the germline V gene. This CDR3 is 15 amino acids long. In DNA, the CDR3 is TGTGCCAGCAGCGGGACTAGCGGGGGGACAGATACGCAGTATTTT. Translation gives CASSGTSGGTDTQYF.

The CDR3 nucleotides are TGTGCCTGGAGTATTGGAACATCGGTATACGAGCAGTACTTC. Translating it yields CAWSIGTSVYEQYF. V and J are TRBV30 and TRBJ2-7; no definite D call. The CDR3 runs to 14 residues. CDR1 and CDR2 from the germline V gene are GTSNPN and SVGIG (reference sequence). Trimming pared 2 bases from V and 4 bases from J, leaving 15 bases between.

V usage is TRBV3-1 (or the pseudogene TRBV3-2) and J usage is TRBJ2-6; D may be TRBD1 (5 bases). CDR3 size: 18 residues. Germline V gene lookup returns CDR1 LGHDT and CDR2 YNNKEL (reference sequence). V lost 0 bases and J lost 0, with 12 bases in between. CDR3 nucleotide sequence: TGTGCCAGCAGCCAAGAAATATTAGACAGCTCTGGGGCCAACGTCCTGACTTTC. This translates into CASSQEILDSSGANVLTF.

This rearrangement joins TRBV2 to TRBJ1-2; 9 bases agree with TRBD1. The V gene's germline CDR1 is SNHLY and CDR2 FYNNEI. CDR3 length: 15 residues. J gave up 8 bases and V 6 bases, and 13 bases lay outside the gene matches. CDR3 in DNA: TGTGCCAGCAGGCCGGGACAGGGTGGTTTTTGGGGCTACACCTTC. As protein: CASRPGQGGFWGYTF.

The gene calls are TRBV5-6 and TRBJ2-2; D is ambiguous. The CDR3 consists of 18 residues. In germline, CDR1 is SGHDT, CDR2 YYEEEE. V lost 3 bases, J lost 1 base, and 19 bases lay in between. The CDR3 DNA sequence: TGTGCCAGCAGCTCGTGGTATGGGCACACCCTGAACACCGGGGAGCTGTTTTTT. Translating it yields CASSSWYGHTLNTGELFF.

V is TRBV6-6 and J is TRBJ1-1; D is ambiguous. Germline loops: CDR1 MNHNY, CDR2 SVGAGI (reference sequence). The CDR3 runs to 15 residues. Trimming shortened V by 5 bases and J by 2 bases, and 15 bases separated the two germline ends. In nucleotides, the CDR3 is TGTGCCAGCAGTCCCCTTGCCTATGTCAACACTGAAGCTTTCTTT. Translated: CASSPLAYVNTEAFF.

The rearrangement links TRBV19 to TRBJ1-1; D is perhaps TRBD1 (5 bases). CDR1 is LNHDA and CDR2 is SQIVND in the germline V gene (reference sequence). V was pared by 7 bases and J by 3 bases, with 12 bases between. CDR3 length: 13 residues. In nucleotides, the CDR3 is TGTGCCAGTATGAGAGGGGAATACACTGAAGCTTTCTTT. It is translated as CASMRGEYTEAFF.

This sequence joins TRBV9 and TRBJ1-3; possible D gene TRBD1, 6 bases. Per germline, CDR1 SGDLS and CDR2 YYNGEE. The CDR3 is 15 residues long. The V gene lost 2 bases and the J gene lost 4 bases, with 13 bases spanning the gap. In DNA, the CDR3 is TGTGCCAGCAGCGTCCGGGGGGCGCAGGGAAACACCATATATTTT. This translates into CASSVRGAQGNTIYF.